The 29 T cell receptor beta chains below all came from one sample that was sequenced in a study of CD4 T cells in relation to SARS-CoV-2 and coronaviruses. Unexposed donor CD4+ T cells date from about 2011-2018, before the COVID-19 pandemic. TCRdb keeps only in-frame clones here, not all; method: immunoSEQ multiplex PCR. The sample yields about 59,000 clones, about nine tenths seen once. The specimen sequenced was memory CD4+ T cells from PBMCs. These receptors all come from a human donor in good health.

The chain couples TRBV6-5 to TRBJ1-2, with D tentatively TRBD1 (5 bases). The V end lost 7 bases, the J end lost 1 base, and 10 bases lay between the germline ends. CDR3 length: 13 residues. Germline V CDR1 and CDR2: MNHEY, SVGAGI. The CDR3 loop reads CASNQGDNYGYTF. As DNA, the CDR3 is TGTGCCAGCAATCAGGGAGATAACTATGGCTACACCTTC.

This chain uses TRBV28 with TRBJ2-6, with unresolved D. The V end was cut by 7 bases, the J end by 2 bases, with 9 bases between. This CDR3 contains 14 residues. Germline CDR1 MDHEN, CDR2 SYDVKM. The CDR3: CASKEGTGANVLTF. The CDR3 DNA reads as TGTGCCAGCAAGGAAGGTACTGGGGCCAACGTCCTGACTTTC.

This chain uses TRBV5-1 with TRBJ1-1; D is ambiguous. The V end was cut by 0 bases, the J end by 1 base, with 4 bases between. This CDR3 comprises 13 residues. CDR1 and CDR2 from the germline V gene are SGHRS and YFSETQ. The CDR3 DNA follows: TGCGCCAGCAGCTTGGCACAGAACACTGAAGCTTTCTTT. Amino acid sequence: CASSLAQNTEAFF. The entire variable domain, with the rest obtained from reference TRBV5-1 and TRBJ1-1, is as follows: KAGVTQTPRYLIKTRGQQVTLSCSPISGHRSVSWYQQTPGQGLQFLFEYFSETQRNKGNFPGRFSGRQFSNSRSEMNVSTLELGDSALYLCASSLAQNTEAFFGQGTRLTVV.

V and J are TRBV5-1 and TRBJ2-7; 12 bases agree with TRBD1. Germline assignment: CDR1 SGHRS and CDR2 YFSETQ. V lost 4 bases and J lost 4; bases outside the gene matches: 3. This CDR3 region has 14 residues. CDR3 nucleotides: TGCGCCAGCAGCGCGGGACAGGGGGCTTACGAGCAGTACTTC. Translated: CASSAGQGAYEQYF. Full variable domain (rest looked up from reference TRBV5-1 and TRBJ2-7): KAGVTQTPRYLIKTRGQQVTLSCSPISGHRSVSWYQQTPGQGLQFLFEYFSETQRNKGNFPGRFSGRQFSNSRSEMNVSTLELGDSALYLCASSAGQGAYEQYFGPGTRLTVT.

This chain links TRBV9 with TRBJ2-7; tentatively, D is TRBD2 (5 bases). Germline V gives CDR1 SGDLS, CDR2 YYNGEE. Trimming shortened V by 6 bases and J by 0 bases, and 13 bases separated the two germline ends. The CDR3 length is 14 residues. The CDR3 DNA sequence: TGTGCCAGCATGGGCGTGGGGAGCTCCTACGAGCAGTACTTC. Translated: CASMGVGSSYEQYF.

The chain links TRBV19 to TRBJ1-5; no clear D. Between the trimmed V and J ends, which lost 1 base and 0 bases, there was a span of 7 bases. This CDR3 is built from 15 residues. Germline CDR1 and CDR2: LNHDA and SQIVND (reference sequence). The CDR3 nucleotides read TGTGCCAGTAGTATAGTCCGAAATAGCAATCAGCCCCAGCATTTT. Translating gives CASSIVRNSNQPQHF.

This sequence joins TRBV28 and TRBJ1-5; no firm D call. Trimming cost V 7 bases and J 3 bases, with 10 bases left between them. The CDR3 is 13 amino acids. Germline values: CDR1 MDHEN, CDR2 SYDVKM. The CDR3: CASTRPFNQPQHF. The DNA for the CDR3 is TGTGCCAGCACACGCCCATTCAATCAGCCCCAGCATTTT.

The gene calls are TRBV19 and TRBJ1-2; no reliable D call. Germline lookup yields CDR1 LNHDA and CDR2 SQIVND (reference sequence). This CDR3 region has 11 residues. Deletions cut 7 bases from V and 7 bases from J, with 10 bases between. The DNA for the CDR3 is TGTGCCAGTACGTGGGGAGCTGGCTACACCTTC. Translating it yields CASTWGAGYTF.

The chain is built from TRBV2 and TRBJ1-4; 8 bases are a match to TRBD1. Germline loops: CDR1 SNHLY, CDR2 FYNNEI. This CDR3 has 14 amino acids. Germline trimming cut 5 bases from V and 8 bases from J; bases unmatched to any gene: 7. DNA of the CDR3: TGTGCCAGCAGTTTCCAGGGGGCCGGGGAAAAACTGTTTTTT. Amino acids: CASSFQGAGEKLFF.

This sequence joins TRBV5-1 and TRBJ2-2; 14 bases match TRBD2. The CDR3 is 15 amino acids. V was clipped by 4 bases and J by 7 bases; unmatched bases: 3. The germline V gene encodes CDR1 SGHRS and CDR2 YFSETQ. Here the CDR3 reads CASSQGLAGDGELFF. As DNA, the CDR3 is TGCGCCAGCAGCCAGGGACTAGCGGGAGACGGGGAGCTGTTTTTT.

The chain is built from TRBV12-3 or TRBV12-4 and TRBJ1-2; D uncertain. The ends were cut back, 8 bases at V and 4 bases at J, with 11 bases in the middle. The CDR3 contains 12 residues. CDR3 loop: CASSEVSYGYTF. In nucleotides, the CDR3 is TGTGCCAGCTCGGAGGTTTCCTATGGCTACACCTTC.

J is TRBJ1-5 and V is TRBV6-6; TRBD1 might be the D (5 bases). With 5 bases removed from V and 7 bases from J, the gap between germline ends came to 12 bases. The CDR3 extends over 13 amino acids. Germline-derived CDR1 and CDR2 are MNHNY and SVGAGI (reference sequence). The CDR3 DNA reads as TGTGCCAGCAGTCAGCAGGGAGACCAGCCCCAGCATTTT. This encodes CASSQQGDQPQHF.

The chain uses TRBV7-3 and TRBJ2-2, with 8 nucleotides matching TRBD2. With V trimmed by 7 bases and J by 4 bases, 14 bases remained unmatched. The CDR3 covers 17 residues. The germline V gene has CDR1 SGHTA and CDR2 FQGTGA. DNA for the CDR3: TGTGCCAGCACCTTTAAGGGTAGCGGGACGGGCACCGGGGAGCTGTTTTTT. This codes for CASTFKGSGTGTGELFF.

This chain joins TRBV11-3 and TRBJ2-3; 9 bases are a match to TRBD2. From germline, CDR1 is SGHNT and CDR2 YENEEA. The CDR3 totals 15 residues. Losses at the gene ends were 1 base for V and 6 bases for J; bases not matched to a gene: 5. CDR3 sequence: CASSLALAGSDTQYF. Here the CDR3 DNA reads TGTGCCAGCAGCTTAGCCCTAGCGGGAAGTGATACGCAGTATTTT.

The V call is TRBV7-2, the J call TRBJ2-7; 10 nucleotides match TRBD2. This CDR3 spans 15 amino acids. From germline, CDR1 is SGHTA and CDR2 FQGNSA. The ends lost 5 bases at V and 2 bases at J; junction bases unmatched: 6. The CDR3 reads CASSQLAGQTYEQYF. CDR3 bases: TGTGCCAGCAGCCAACTAGCGGGGCAAACCTACGAGCAGTACTTC.

V usage is TRBV18 and J usage is TRBJ2-5; D might be TRBD1 (6 bases). Germline assignment: CDR1 KGHSH and CDR2 LQKENI. Trimming cost V 6 bases and J 1 base, with 9 bases left between them. This CDR3 region has 13 residues. The CDR3 DNA follows: TGTGCCAGCTCCACAGGGCTCCAAGAGACCCAGTACTTC. Protein: CASSTGLQETQYF.

This clone was observed a handful of times. This chain connects TRBV14 to TRBJ2-4; D is ambiguous. Trimming removed 5 bases from V and 3 bases from J, with 20 bases in between. In germline, CDR1 is SGHDN, CDR2 FVKESK. This CDR3 is built from 17 residues. CDR3 sequence reads: CASSAGYPNPGKNIQYF. CDR3 DNA sequence: TGTGCCAGCAGCGCTGGTTACCCCAACCCGGGCAAAAACATTCAGTACTTC.

The sample holds a few counts of this clone. The chain has TRBV28 and TRBJ2-7, with 7 bases that match TRBD2. Trimming removed 4 bases from V and 6 bases from J; junction bases left unmatched: 6. The CDR3 is 13 amino acids. Germline CDR1 and CDR2: MDHEN and SYDVKM. The DNA for the CDR3 is TGTGCCAGCAGTTCGACTAGCTTTGGCGAGCAGTACTTC. This encodes CASSSTSFGEQYF. The variable domain in full, with the rest retrieved from reference TRBV28 and TRBJ2-7, is DVKVTQSSRYLVKRTGEKVFLECVQDMDHENMFWYRQDPGLGLRLIYFSYDVKMKEKGDIPEGYSVSREKKERFSLILESASTNQTSMYLCASSSTSFGEQYFGPGTRLTVT.

The chain employs TRBV19 and TRBJ1-5; 7 nucleotides match TRBD1. Unmatched junction bases numbered 9, after V lost 4 bases and J lost 6 bases. CDR3 length: 15 residues. From germline, CDR1 is LNHDA and CDR2 SQIVND (reference sequence). The CDR3 DNA reads as TGTGCCAGTAGTACCCCCGGGGCAGGGGGTCAGCCCCAGCATTTT. Its protein is CASSTPGAGGQPQHF.

About this clone itself: One end of the junction is discordant with germline, which a read error may explain. The V gene is TRBV3-1 (or the pseudogene TRBV3-2), the J gene TRBJ2-5; 14 positions match TRBD2. Germline lookup yields CDR1 LGHDT and CDR2 YNNKEL (reference sequence). The CDR3 length is 16 residues. The CDR3 DNA follows: TGTGTCAGCAGCCGACTAGCGGGAGGGCTGTCAGAGACCCAGTACTTC. It specifies CVSSRLAGGLSETQYF.

The chain uses TRBV10-2 and TRBJ2-5, with D perhaps TRBD1 (6 bases). Germline values: CDR1 WSHSY, CDR2 SAAADI. The CDR3 runs to 12 residues. V was pared by 5 bases and J by 4 bases, with 8 bases between. The CDR3 protein is CASSSRGETQYF. CDR3 DNA: TGCGCCAGCAGTTCCAGGGGAGAGACCCAGTACTTC.

V and J are TRBV24-1 and TRBJ2-5, with D maybe TRBD1 (6 bases). V was pared by 0 bases and J by 5 bases, with 9 bases between. This CDR3 has 14 amino acids. CDR1 KGHDR and CDR2 SFDVKD come from the germline V gene. This chain's CDR3 is CATSDLSRGETQYF. CDR3 coding DNA: TGTGCCACCAGTGATTTGAGCAGGGGTGAGACCCAGTACTTC.

The V gene is TRBV21-1, the J gene TRBJ2-7; the table's D call, TRBD2, was not checked against the DNA. TRBV21-1 is annotated as a pseudogene. CDR3 size: 17 residues. CDR3 nucleotides: TGTGCCAGCAGTTATTCCGGGACTAGCGCGAGCTCCTACGAGCAGTACTTC. Translation gives CASSYSGTSASSYEQYF.

The rearrangement joins TRBV10-3 to TRBJ2-1, with 13 bases identical to TRBD2. There are 19 residues in the CDR3. Looked up from germline, CDR1 is ENHRY and CDR2 is SYGVKD. With V trimmed by 4 bases and J by 2 bases, 11 bases remained unmatched. The CDR3 region has the DNA TGTGCCATCAGTGCCGGGAACAGCGGACTAGCGGGAGCCTACAATGAGCAGTTCTTC. Translated, it gives CAISAGNSGLAGAYNEQFF.

The CDR3 loop reads CASSLDGAPRGYTF. In DNA, the CDR3 is TGTGCCAGCAGCTTAGACGGGGCGCCCAGAGGCTACACCTTC. The chain employs TRBV7-9 and TRBJ1-2, with D perhaps TRBD1 (5 bases). Trimming took 1 base from V and 8 from J, leaving 14 bases between them. The CDR3 covers 14 residues. Germline CDR1 is SEHNR and CDR2 is FQNEAQ (reference sequence).

CDR3 coding DNA: TGCGCCAGCACGACGTATGCGCTGAACACTGAAGCTTTCTTT. It translates to CASTTYALNTEAFF. The chain has TRBV10-2 and TRBJ1-1; the D is unclear. Germline-derived CDR1 and CDR2 are WSHSY and SAAADI. V lost 7 bases to trimming and J lost 0 bases, with 12 bases between them. This CDR3 region has 14 residues.

This chain uses TRBV28 with TRBJ1-2; D is undetermined. The CDR3 totals 14 residues. Trimming stripped 3 bases from V and 0 bases from J, with 8 bases between. Germline CDR1 reads MDHEN; CDR2 reads SYDVKM. The CDR3 here is CASSLEHANYGYTF. CDR3 nucleotides: TGTGCCAGCAGTTTGGAGCATGCTAACTATGGCTACACCTTC.

The V and J genes are TRBV4-1 and TRBJ2-3; D is possibly TRBD1 or TRBD2 (5 bases each). Per the germline V gene, CDR1 is MGHRA and CDR2 is YSYEKL. This CDR3 has 15 amino acids. The ends were cut back, 2 bases at V and 6 bases at J, with 15 bases in the middle. CDR3 in DNA: TGCGCCAGCAGCCAAATCGGGGCCCCGGGGGATACGCAGTATTTT. The encoded protein is CASSQIGAPGDTQYF.

The V gene is TRBV11-2, the J gene TRBJ2-1; no reliable D call. There are 11 residues in the CDR3. Trimming cost V 4 bases and J 10 bases, with 8 bases left between them. The germline CDR1 and CDR2 sequences are SGHAT and FQNNGV. The CDR3 loop reads CASSSLTEQFF. CDR3 DNA: TGTGCCAGCAGCTCGTTGACAGAGCAGTTCTTC.